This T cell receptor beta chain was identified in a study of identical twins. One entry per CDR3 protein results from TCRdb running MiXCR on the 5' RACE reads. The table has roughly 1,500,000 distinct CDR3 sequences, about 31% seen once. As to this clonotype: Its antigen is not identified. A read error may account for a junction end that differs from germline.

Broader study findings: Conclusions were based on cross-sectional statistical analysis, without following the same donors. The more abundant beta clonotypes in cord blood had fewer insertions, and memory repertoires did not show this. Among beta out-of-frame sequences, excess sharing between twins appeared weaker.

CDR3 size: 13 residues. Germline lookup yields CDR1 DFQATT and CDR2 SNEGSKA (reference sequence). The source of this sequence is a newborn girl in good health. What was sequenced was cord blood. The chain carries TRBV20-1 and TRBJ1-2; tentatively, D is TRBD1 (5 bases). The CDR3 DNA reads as TGCGGTGCTAGAGATCCGGGACCCTATGGCTACACCTTC. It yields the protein CGARDPGPYGYTF.